Below, 9 T cell receptor beta chains from the same sample are listed, as sequenced in a study of OX40 agonist ivuxolimab in advanced cancers. TCRdb keeps only in-frame clones here, not all; method: immunoSEQ multiplex PCR. The repertoire holds tens of thousands of clones, 80% to 90% seen once, with 1.1% in the top ten. Specimen: CD4+ or CD8+ T cells sorted from blood, collected in a trial of the OX40 agonist ivuxolimab. The receptor source for this set is an adult with an advanced solid tumor such as melanoma, head and neck, liver or kidney cancer.

The chain is built from TRBV6-5 and TRBJ1-1, with D perhaps TRBD1 (5 bases). The V gene's germline CDR1 is MNHEY and CDR2 SVGAGI. Trimming left V 2 bases short and J 3 bases short, with 10 bases between. The CDR3 is 14 amino acids. Here the CDR3 DNA reads TGTGCCAGCAGTTACGGGCAGGGAGACACTGAAGCTTTCTTT. Its translation: CASSYGQGDTEAFF.

The chain uses TRBV5-1 and TRBJ1-4; D remains ambiguous. The CDR3 loop spans 11 amino acids. Trimming took off 8 bases at V and 6 bases at J, with 8 bases between the two ends. Germline assignment: CDR1 SGHRS and CDR2 YFSETQ. CDR3 DNA: TGCGCCAGTCGGGAGCATGAAAAACTGTTTTTT. Protein: CASREHEKLFF.

J is TRBJ2-5 and V is TRBV18; D gene uncertain. Germline-derived CDR1 and CDR2 are KGHSH and LQKENI. Trimming shortened V by 6 bases and J by 3 bases, and 20 bases separated the two germline ends. The CDR3 consists of 16 residues. CDR3 amino acids: CASSPLARGAEETQYF. CDR3 coding DNA: TGTGCCAGCTCCCCTCTCGCCCGCGGTGCAGAAGAGACCCAGTACTTC. Using reference TRBV18 and TRBJ2-5 for the parts outside the CDR3, the full variable domain is NAGVMQNPRHLVRRRGQEARLRCSPMKGHSHVYWYRQLPEEGLKFMVYLQKENIIDESGMPKERFSAEFPKEGPSILRIQQVVRGDSAAYFCASSPLARGAEETQYFGPGTRLLVL.

V and J are TRBV2 and TRBJ2-5; D gene uncertain. Germline CDR1 and CDR2: SNHLY and FYNNEI. V was pared by 7 bases and J by 2 bases, with 11 bases between. CDR3 length: 13 amino acids. The DNA of the CDR3 is TGTGCCAGCACCCGACAAGTACAAGAGACCCAGTACTTC. As protein: CASTRQVQETQYF.

This clone has just a few counts. In DNA, the CDR3 is TGTGCCAGCAGCTTGCAGGGGGGTCAGCCCCAGCATTTT. As protein: CASSLQGGQPQHF. J is TRBJ1-5 and V is TRBV11-1; 7 bases fit TRBD1. V was pared by 3 bases and J by 6 bases, with 2 bases of the junction left unmatched. This CDR3 has 13 amino acids. Germline V CDR1 and CDR2: SGHAT, FQDESV (reference sequence).

V gene TRBV19 combines with J gene TRBJ2-1; 12 nucleotides match TRBD2. CDR3 length equals 19 residues. The germline gives CDR1 LNHDA, CDR2 SQIVND (reference sequence). J was trimmed by 1 base and V by 3 bases; bases with no gene match: 10. The CDR3 bases are TGTGCCAGTAGTATTACATCTAGCGGGGGGGCTGCGTCCTACAATGAGCAGTTCTTC. Amino acids: CASSITSSGGAASYNEQFF.

The chain recombines TRBV19 with TRBJ1-6, with D hard to call. This CDR3 contains 13 residues. Germline V CDR1 and CDR2: LNHDA, SQIVND (reference sequence). The V end lost 2 bases, the J end lost 6 bases, and 5 bases lay between the germline ends. CDR3 sequence (DNA): TGTGCCAGTAGTATACAGCTTAATTCACCCCTCCACTTT. It specifies CASSIQLNSPLHF.

Notes on this clone: This may be a read error: a much more frequent sequence differs by one nucleotide. V usage is TRBV19 and J usage is TRBJ1-5; 8 nucleotides line up with TRBD1. CDR1 and CDR2 (germline): LNHDA, SQIVND (reference sequence). This CDR3 is built from 17 residues. The chain's CDR3 is CASSNPPGTGGNRPQHF. The CDR3 DNA follows: TGTGCCAGTAGTAACCCCCCCGGGACAGGCGGCAATCGGCCCCAGCATTTT.

V is TRBV11-1 and J is TRBJ2-7; D is perhaps TRBD1 or TRBD2 (5 bases each). V lost 2 bases to trimming and J lost 1 base, with 15 bases between them. CDR3 length: 16 amino acids. Germline V gene sequence: CDR1 SGHAT, CDR2 FQDESV (reference sequence). CDR3 sequence reads: CASSLSGTLLSYEQYF. The CDR3 DNA reads TGTGCCAGCAGCTTATCAGGGACCCTATTGTCCTACGAGCAGTACTTC.